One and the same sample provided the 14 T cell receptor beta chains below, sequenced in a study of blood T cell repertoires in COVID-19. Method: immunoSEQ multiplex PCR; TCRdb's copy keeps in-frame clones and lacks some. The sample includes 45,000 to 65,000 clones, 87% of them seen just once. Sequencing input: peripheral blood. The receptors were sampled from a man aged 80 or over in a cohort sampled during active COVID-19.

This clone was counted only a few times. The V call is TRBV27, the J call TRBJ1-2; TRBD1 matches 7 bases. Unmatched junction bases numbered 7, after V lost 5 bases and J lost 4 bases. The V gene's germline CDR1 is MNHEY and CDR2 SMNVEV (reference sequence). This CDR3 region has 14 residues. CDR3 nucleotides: TGTGCCAGCAGTCGGGACAGCCTAAGCTATGGCTACACCTTC. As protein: CASSRDSLSYGYTF.

The CDR3 loop is CASSGRDSSLNTEAFF. For the CDR3, the DNA is TGCGCCAGCAGCGGCCGGGACAGCTCTTTGAACACTGAAGCTTTCTTT. The V call is TRBV5-1, the J call TRBJ1-1, with TRBD1 matching 7 bases. CDR3 size: 16 residues. V was pared by 4 bases and J by 0 bases, with 9 bases of the junction left unmatched. In germline, CDR1 is SGHRS, CDR2 YFSETQ.

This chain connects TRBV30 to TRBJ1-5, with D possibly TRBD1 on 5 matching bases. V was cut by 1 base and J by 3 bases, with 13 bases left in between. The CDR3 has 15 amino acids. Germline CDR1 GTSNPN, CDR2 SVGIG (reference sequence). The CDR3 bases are TGTGCCTGGAGTGCCGGACACAGCCCCAATCAGCCCCAGCATTTT. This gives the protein CAWSAGHSPNQPQHF. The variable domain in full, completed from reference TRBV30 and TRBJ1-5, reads SQTIHQWPATLVQPVGSPLSLECTVEGTSNPNLYWYRQAAGRGLQLLFYSVGIGQISSEVPQNLSASRPQDRQFILSSKKLLLSDSGFYLCAWSAGHSPNQPQHFGDGTRLSIL.

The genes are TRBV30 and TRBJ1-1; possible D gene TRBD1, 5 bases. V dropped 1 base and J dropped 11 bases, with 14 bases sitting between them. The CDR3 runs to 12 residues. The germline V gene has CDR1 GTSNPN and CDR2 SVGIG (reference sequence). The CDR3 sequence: CAWSAVGARAFF. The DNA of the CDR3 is TGTGCCTGGAGTGCGGTTGGGGCGCGGGCTTTCTTT.

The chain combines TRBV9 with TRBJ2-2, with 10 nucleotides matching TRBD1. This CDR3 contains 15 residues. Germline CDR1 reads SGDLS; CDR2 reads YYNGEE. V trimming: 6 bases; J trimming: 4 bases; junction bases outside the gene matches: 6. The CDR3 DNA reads TGTGCCAGCAAACCGACAGGGGGCTCCACCGGGGAGCTGTTTTTT. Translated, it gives CASKPTGGSTGELFF. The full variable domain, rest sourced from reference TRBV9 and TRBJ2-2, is DSGVTQTPKHLITATGQRVTLRCSPRSGDLSVYWYQQSLDQGLQFLIQYYNGEERAKGNILERFSAQQFPDLHSELNLSSLELGDSALYFCASKPTGGSTGELFFGEGSRLTVL.

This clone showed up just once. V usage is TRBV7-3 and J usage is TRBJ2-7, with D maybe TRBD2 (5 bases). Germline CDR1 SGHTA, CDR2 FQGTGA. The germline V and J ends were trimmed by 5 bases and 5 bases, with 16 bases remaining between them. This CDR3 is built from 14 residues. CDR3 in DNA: TGTGCCAGCAGCAACGGCGGGCCGGTCCACGAGCAGTACTTC. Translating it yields CASSNGGPVHEQYF.

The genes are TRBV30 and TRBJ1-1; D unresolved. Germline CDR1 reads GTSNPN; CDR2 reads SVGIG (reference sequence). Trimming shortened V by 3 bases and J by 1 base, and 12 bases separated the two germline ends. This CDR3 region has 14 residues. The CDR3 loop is CAWRVHEGNTEAFF. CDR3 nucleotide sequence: TGTGCCTGGAGGGTTCATGAGGGGAACACTGAAGCTTTCTTT.

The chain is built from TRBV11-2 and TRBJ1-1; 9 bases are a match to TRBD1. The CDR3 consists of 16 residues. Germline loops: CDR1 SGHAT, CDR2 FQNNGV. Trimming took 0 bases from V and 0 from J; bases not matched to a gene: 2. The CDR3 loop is CASSLDRTGVNTEAFF. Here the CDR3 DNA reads TGTGCCAGCAGCTTAGATCGGACAGGGGTGAACACTGAAGCTTTCTTT.

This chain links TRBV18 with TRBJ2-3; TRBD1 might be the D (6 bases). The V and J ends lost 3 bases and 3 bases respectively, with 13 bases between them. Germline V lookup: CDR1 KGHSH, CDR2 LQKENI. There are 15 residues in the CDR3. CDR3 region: CASSPQGWGTDTQYF. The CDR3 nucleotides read TGTGCCAGCTCACCTCAGGGGTGGGGAACAGATACGCAGTATTTT. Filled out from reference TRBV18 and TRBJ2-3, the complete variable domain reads NAGVMQNPRHLVRRRGQEARLRCSPMKGHSHVYWYRQLPEEGLKFMVYLQKENIIDESGMPKERFSAEFPKEGPSILRIQQVVRGDSAAYFCASSPQGWGTDTQYFGPGTRLTVL.

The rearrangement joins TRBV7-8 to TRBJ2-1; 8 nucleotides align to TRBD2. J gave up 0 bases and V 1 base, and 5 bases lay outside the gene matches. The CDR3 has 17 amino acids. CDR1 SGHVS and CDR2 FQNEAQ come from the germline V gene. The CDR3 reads CASSLVKTSDSYNEQFF. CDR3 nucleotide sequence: TGTGCCAGCAGCTTAGTTAAGACTAGCGACTCCTACAATGAGCAGTTCTTC.

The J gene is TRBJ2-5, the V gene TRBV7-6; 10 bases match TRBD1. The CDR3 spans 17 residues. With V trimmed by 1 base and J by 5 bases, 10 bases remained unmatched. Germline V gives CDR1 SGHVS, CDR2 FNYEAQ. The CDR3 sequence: CASSLEAGTGAGETQYF. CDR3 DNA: TGTGCCAGCAGCTTAGAAGCCGGGACAGGGGCCGGGGAGACCCAGTACTTC.

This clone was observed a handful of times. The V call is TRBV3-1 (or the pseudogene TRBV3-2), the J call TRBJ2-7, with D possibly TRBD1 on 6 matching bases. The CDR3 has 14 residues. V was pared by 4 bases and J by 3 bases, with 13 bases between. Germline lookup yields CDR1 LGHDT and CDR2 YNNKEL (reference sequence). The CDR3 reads CASSLFDRYYEQYF. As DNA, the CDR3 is TGTGCCAGCAGCCTCTTTGACAGGTACTACGAGCAGTACTTC.

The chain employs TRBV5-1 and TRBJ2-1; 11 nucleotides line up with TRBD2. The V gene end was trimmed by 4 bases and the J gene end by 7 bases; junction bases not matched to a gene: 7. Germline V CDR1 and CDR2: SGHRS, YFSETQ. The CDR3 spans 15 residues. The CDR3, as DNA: TGCGCCAGCAGCATTAGCGGGAGGGAGGAAAATGAGCAGTTCTTC. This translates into CASSISGREENEQFF. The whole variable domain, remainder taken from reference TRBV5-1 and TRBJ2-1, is KAGVTQTPRYLIKTRGQQVTLSCSPISGHRSVSWYQQTPGQGLQFLFEYFSETQRNKGNFPGRFSGRQFSNSRSEMNVSTLELGDSALYLCASSISGREENEQFFGPGTRLTVL.

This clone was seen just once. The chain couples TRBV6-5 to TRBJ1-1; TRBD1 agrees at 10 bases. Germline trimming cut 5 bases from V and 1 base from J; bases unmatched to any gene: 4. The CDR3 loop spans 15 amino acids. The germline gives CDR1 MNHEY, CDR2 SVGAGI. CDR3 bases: TGTGCCAGCAGTCCCAGGGACAGGGGGAACACTGAAGCTTTCTTT. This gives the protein CASSPRDRGNTEAFF.